These 31 T cell receptor beta chains were sequenced from one sample in a study of tissue T cells after allogeneic stem cell transplantation. The repertoire was sequenced with immunoSEQ multiplex PCR; TCRdb's copy has only in-frame clones and lacks some. This table holds roughly 9,000 clones, under 80% found once. The sequences come from tissue from the stomach, collected at autopsy. These receptors came from a male donor at least 60 years old with lung cancer.

The chain employs TRBV25-1 and TRBJ2-1, with D maybe TRBD2 (6 bases). Trimming stripped 8 bases from V and 13 bases from J, with 15 bases between. The CDR3 spans 11 residues. Looked up from germline, CDR1 is MGHDK and CDR2 is SYGVNS. The CDR3 loop is CASGSLAQQFF. CDR3 in DNA: TGTGCCAGCGGTTCTCTAGCGCAACAGTTCTTC.

The chain uses TRBV4-3 and TRBJ1-2; D ambiguous. The V gene's germline CDR1 is LGHNA and CDR2 YSLEER. The CDR3 runs to 13 residues. With 0 bases removed from V and 4 bases from J, the gap between germline ends came to 6 bases. CDR3 bases: TGCGCCAGCAGCCAAGAACCTTCCTATGGCTACACCTTC. It encodes CASSQEPSYGYTF.

DNA of the CDR3: TGCGCCAGCAGCTTGTACATGGATGGCTACACCTTC. Its translation: CASSLYMDGYTF. The chain has TRBV5-1 and TRBJ1-2; D remains ambiguous. V was trimmed by 1 base and J by 6 bases, leaving 7 bases between them. The CDR3 has 12 residues. CDR1 and CDR2 from the germline V gene are SGHRS and YFSETQ.

The chain employs TRBV6-5 and TRBJ2-1, with TRBD2 matching 12 bases. J gave up 6 bases and V 2 bases, and 5 bases lay outside the gene matches. CDR1 is MNHEY, CDR2 SVGAGI, per germline. The CDR3 consists of 16 residues. CDR3 nucleotides: TGTGCCAGCAGTTACCCAAGACTAGCGGGAGCCAATGAGCAGTTCTTC. This codes for CASSYPRLAGANEQFF.

Sample share makes this clone large. The J gene is TRBJ1-5, the V gene TRBV4-1; perhaps TRBD1 as D (5 bases). Germline V gene data show CDR1 as MGHRA and CDR2 as YSYEKL. CDR3 length: 15 amino acids. The V and J ends lost 0 bases and 4 bases respectively, with 10 bases between them. The CDR3 reads CASSQDPGPNQPQHF. Written as DNA, the CDR3 is TGCGCCAGCAGCCAAGACCCGGGGCCTAATCAGCCCCAGCATTTT.

This clone was observed once. The chain has TRBV6-2 or TRBV6-3 and TRBJ1-3, with TRBD1 as a possible D gene (6 bases). The V end lost 5 bases, the J end lost 1 base, and 12 bases lay between the germline ends. This CDR3 spans 15 amino acids. Germline CDR1 is MNHEY and CDR2 is SVGEGT. The CDR3 sequence: CASSEDSTSGNTIYF. CDR3 nucleotide sequence: TGTGCCAGCAGTGAGGACAGCACTTCTGGAAACACCATATATTTT.

This clone was counted only a few times. The CDR3 sequence: CASSPDRAEAFF. The CDR3 nucleotides read TGTGCCAGCAGTCCGGACAGAGCAGAAGCTTTCTTT. The chain has TRBV6-2 or TRBV6-3 and TRBJ1-1; the D gene is possibly TRBD1 (6 bases). Trimming removed 5 bases from V and 8 bases from J, with 12 bases in between. The germline gives CDR1 MNHEY, CDR2 SVGEGT. The CDR3 totals 12 residues.

This clone was detected only once. The chain combines TRBV7-8 with TRBJ1-5; D perhaps matches TRBD1 (6 bases). V lost 5 bases and J lost 2, with 22 bases in between. Germline loops: CDR1 SGHVS, CDR2 FQNEAQ. The CDR3 runs to 18 residues. For the CDR3, the DNA is TGTGCCAGCAGCCCCAACGGGTCAGGGAGGGGGGGCAATCAGCCCCAGCATTTT. Encoded protein: CASSPNGSGRGGNQPQHF. Full variable domain (rest looked up from reference TRBV7-8 and TRBJ1-5): GAGVSQSPRYKVAKRGQDVALRCDPISGHVSLFWYQQALGQGPEFLTYFQNEAQLDKSGLPSDRFFAERPEGSVSTLKIQRTQQEDSAVYLCASSPNGSGRGGNQPQHFGDGTRLSIL.

The gene calls are TRBV19 and TRBJ2-1; D might be TRBD1 (6 bases). V was clipped by 1 base and J by 9 bases, with 13 bases between them. Germline CDR1 and CDR2: LNHDA and SQIVND (reference sequence). This CDR3 is 14 amino acids long. CDR3 sequence (DNA): TGTGCCAGTAGTATAGCAGGACAGCGGAGTGAGCAGTTCTTC. Its protein product is CASSIAGQRSEQFF.

The chain has TRBV3-1 (or the pseudogene TRBV3-2) and TRBJ2-1; D is unclear. Per germline, CDR1 LGHDT and CDR2 YNNKEL (reference sequence). The CDR3 spans 14 residues. Trimming left V 4 bases short and J 0 bases short, with 7 bases between. CDR3 in amino acids: CASSRGSSYNEQFF. DNA of the CDR3: TGTGCCAGCAGCCGGGGAAGCTCCTACAATGAGCAGTTCTTC.

This sequence joins TRBV10-2 and TRBJ2-1, with a possible D match to TRBD1 (5 bases). This CDR3 has 17 amino acids. Germline V gene data show CDR1 as WSHSY and CDR2 as SAAADI. V lost 2 bases to trimming and J lost 4 bases, with 18 bases between them. DNA for the CDR3: TGCGCCAGCAGTGAGAATCGGTATACAGGACCTTACAATGAGCAGTTCTTC. Residues: CASSENRYTGPYNEQFF.

The CDR3 nucleotides read TGTGCCAGCACCCTAGGGGGCGCCCCGGGTGAGCAGTACTTC. This translates into CASTLGGAPGEQYF. The chain joins TRBV7-9 to TRBJ2-7; TRBD1 matches 7 bases. Germline-derived CDR1 and CDR2 are SEHNR and FQNEAQ (reference sequence). The trim removed 7 bases at V and 7 bases at J, leaving 13 bases unmatched. This CDR3 spans 14 amino acids.

By its share, this clone is medium-sized. V usage is TRBV10-2 and J usage is TRBJ1-2, with D perhaps matching TRBD1 (6 bases). Trimming removed 7 bases at V and 5 bases at J, with 11 bases between. This CDR3 is built from 12 residues. The V gene's germline CDR1 is WSHSY and CDR2 SAAADI. The CDR3 loop is CASMKDSYGYTF. The CDR3 DNA is TGCGCCAGCATGAAGGACAGTTATGGCTACACCTTC.

The CDR3 DNA reads TGTGCCACCTCGCCCGATGACTACGAGCAGTACTTC. It encodes CATSPDDYEQYF. This chain connects TRBV5-4 to TRBJ2-7; unclear D gene. This CDR3 has 12 amino acids. Germline CDR1 is SGHNT and CDR2 is YYREEE (reference sequence). Trimming took off 9 bases at V and 3 bases at J, with 13 bases between the two ends.

The V call is TRBV14, the J call TRBJ1-3, with 7 bases that match TRBD1. Germline CDR1 is SGHDN and CDR2 is FVKESK. The CDR3 consists of 14 residues. V shed 7 bases, J shed 5 bases, and the junction held 8 bases outside the gene matches. The CDR3 loop reads CASKPTGIRNTIYF. The CDR3 region has the DNA TGTGCCAGCAAGCCGACAGGGATTAGAAACACCATATATTTT.

The V gene is TRBV2, the J gene TRBJ1-5, with 9 bases identical to TRBD1. The CDR3 sequence is 18 residues long. Unmatched junction bases numbered 18, after V lost 8 bases and J lost 4 bases. Looked up from germline, CDR1 is SNHLY and CDR2 is FYNNEI. The CDR3 sequence: CASHYQLVLGQGNQPQHF. The DNA of the CDR3 is TGTGCCAGCCATTACCAATTAGTTTTGGGACAGGGTAATCAGCCCCAGCATTTT.

This clone was seen just once. This chain connects TRBV5-8 to TRBJ1-1; D is ambiguous. CDR1 and CDR2 (germline): SGHTS, YDEGEE. CDR3 size: 11 residues. Trimming cost V 4 bases and J 11 bases, with 12 bases left between them. The CDR3 nucleotides are TGTGCCAGCAGCGCAGACCTTAGGGCTTTCTTT. It yields the protein CASSADLRAFF.

Sample share makes this clone medium-sized. Distinct nucleotide sequences in the sample also encode this CDR3. The chain recombines TRBV29-1 with TRBJ2-1, with a weak D call TRBD1 (5 bases). V lost 0 bases to trimming and J lost 0 bases, with 12 bases between them. This CDR3 is 16 amino acids long. CDR1 is SQVTM, CDR2 ANQGSEA, per germline. CDR3: CSVEDPNRSSYNEQFF. CDR3 DNA: TGCAGCGTTGAAGATCCTAACAGGAGCTCCTACAATGAGCAGTTCTTC.

This chain links TRBV27 with TRBJ2-1; 7 nucleotides match TRBD2. Germline-derived CDR1 and CDR2 are MNHEY and SMNVEV (reference sequence). The ends lost 6 bases at V and 8 bases at J; junction bases unmatched: 4. The CDR3 sequence is 12 residues long. The DNA for the CDR3 is TGTGCCAGCAGCTGGGGAGGGGATGAGCAGTTCTTC. Translating gives CASSWGGDEQFF.

The CDR3 loop reads CASSLGEGGYTF. The CDR3 coding sequence is TGTGCCAGCAGCTTAGGGGAAGGGGGCTACACCTTC. This sequence joins TRBV7-2 and TRBJ1-2; no reliable D call. The V end was cut by 1 base, the J end by 8 bases, with 8 bases between. The CDR3 spans 12 residues. CDR1 and CDR2 (germline): SGHTA, FQGNSA.

This rearrangement joins TRBV4-2 to TRBJ2-7; 10 nucleotides line up with TRBD1. This CDR3 region has 15 residues. Germline V gene sequence: CDR1 LGHNA, CDR2 YNFKEQ. Trimming at V came to 0 bases and at J to 3 bases, leaving 2 bases not matched to a gene. Here the CDR3 reads CASSQDDRGLYEQYF. The CDR3 nucleotides read TGTGCCAGCAGCCAAGATGACAGGGGGCTCTACGAGCAGTACTTC.

This chain's CDR3 is CASSATGLASYEQYF. In DNA, the CDR3 is TGTGCCAGCAGCGCCACCGGACTAGCCTCCTACGAGCAGTACTTC. This chain links TRBV9 with TRBJ2-7; 8 bases match TRBD2. In germline, CDR1 is SGDLS, CDR2 YYNGEE. V shed 3 bases, J shed 0 bases, and the junction held 5 bases outside the gene matches. The CDR3 sequence is 15 residues long.

The chain has TRBV6-5 and TRBJ1-4; 8 bases map to TRBD1. The CDR3 covers 15 residues. V lost 5 bases to trimming and J lost 8 bases; unmatched junction nucleotides: 10. Germline V gives CDR1 MNHEY, CDR2 SVGAGI. The CDR3 nucleotides are TGTGCCAGCAGTAAGGGACAGGTGTGGGGGGAAAAACTGTTTTTT. Translated: CASSKGQVWGEKLFF.

This clone was recorded a few times. The genes are TRBV28 and TRBJ1-5, with D possibly matching TRBD1 (6 bases). The CDR3 has 15 residues. Trimming took off 6 bases at V and 5 bases at J, with 17 bases between the two ends. Per germline, CDR1 MDHEN and CDR2 SYDVKM. The CDR3 sequence is CASRVPGDGYQPQHF. DNA for the CDR3: TGTGCCAGCAGGGTTCCAGGGGATGGTTATCAGCCCCAGCATTTT. Full variable domain (missing parts from reference TRBV28 and TRBJ1-5): DVKVTQSSRYLVKRTGEKVFLECVQDMDHENMFWYRQDPGLGLRLIYFSYDVKMKEKGDIPEGYSVSREKKERFSLILESASTNQTSMYLCASRVPGDGYQPQHFGDGTRLSIL.

The V call is TRBV28, the J call TRBJ1-6; the D gene is possibly TRBD1 (5 bases). The CDR3 runs to 17 residues. V lost 1 base and J 10 bases, leaving 20 bases between the germline ends. The germline V gene has CDR1 MDHEN and CDR2 SYDVKM. The CDR3: CASSLYLTVSRASPLHF. CDR3 bases: TGTGCCAGCAGTTTATACCTGACAGTATCCAGGGCCTCACCCCTCCACTTT.

The V call is TRBV27, the J call TRBJ2-7; 9 bases are shared with TRBD2. Germline CDR1 reads MNHEY; CDR2 reads SMNVEV (reference sequence). The CDR3 consists of 17 residues. V was pared by 0 bases and J by 4 bases, with 10 bases of the junction left unmatched. CDR3 DNA sequence: TGTGCCAGCAGTTTATCCTTGGGAGCGGGGGGCTTGTACGAGCAGTACTTC. This translates into CASSLSLGAGGLYEQYF.

The chain uses TRBV19 and TRBJ2-1; 7 bases agree with TRBD2. The V and J ends lost 1 base and 9 bases, in that order; junction bases with no gene match: 9. CDR3 length equals 15 residues. Germline V gene lookup returns CDR1 LNHDA and CDR2 SQIVND (reference sequence). The CDR3 region is CASSIGGGVRSEQFF. CDR3 sequence (DNA): TGTGCCAGTAGTATAGGTGGGGGGGTCCGGAGTGAGCAGTTCTTC.

This clone is medium-sized (0.01 to 0.1%) by share. The chain couples TRBV28 to TRBJ2-7; no clear D gene. The V gene lost 1 base and the J gene lost 0 bases, with 10 bases spanning the gap. Germline V CDR1 and CDR2: MDHEN, SYDVKM. The CDR3 loop spans 15 amino acids. CDR3 in DNA: TGTGCCAGCAGTTTATTAGGCGGTACCTCCTACGAGCAGTACTTC. Protein sequence: CASSLLGGTSYEQYF.

The chain employs TRBV19 and TRBJ2-7; D gene ambiguous. This CDR3 has 9 residues. The V gene's germline CDR1 is LNHDA and CDR2 SQIVND (reference sequence). V gave up 11 bases and J gave up 6 bases, with 8 bases separating them. CDR3 sequence reads: CAHRPEQYF. CDR3 sequence (DNA): TGTGCCCACCGACCCGAGCAGTACTTC.

This chain connects TRBV18 to TRBJ1-1; a possible D gene is TRBD1 (5 bases). Germline loops: CDR1 KGHSH, CDR2 LQKENI. The CDR3 length is 14 residues. The V end lost 0 bases, the J end lost 3 bases, and 8 bases lay between the germline ends. The CDR3 protein is CASSPPVGDTEAFF. In DNA, the CDR3 is TGTGCCAGCTCACCACCGGTGGGGGACACTGAAGCTTTCTTT.

CDR3 amino acids: CASSQDSRGVHNEQFF. The CDR3 DNA reads TGCGCCAGCAGCCAAGATTCGCGGGGCGTCCACAATGAGCAGTTCTTC. The rearrangement joins TRBV4-3 to TRBJ2-1; perhaps TRBD2 as D (6 bases). The CDR3 is made up of 16 amino acids. V was shortened by 0 bases and J by 5 bases, with 14 bases between the two germline ends. Per the germline V gene, CDR1 is LGHNA and CDR2 is YSLEER.